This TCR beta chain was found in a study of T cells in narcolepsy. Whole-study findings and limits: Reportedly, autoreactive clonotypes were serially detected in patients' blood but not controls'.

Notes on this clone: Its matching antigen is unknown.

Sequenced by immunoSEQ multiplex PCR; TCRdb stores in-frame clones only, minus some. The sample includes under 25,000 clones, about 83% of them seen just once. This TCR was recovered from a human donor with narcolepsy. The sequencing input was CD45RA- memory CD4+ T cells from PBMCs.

CDR3 protein: CASSLASRGTEAFF. The CDR3 DNA reads TGTGCCAGCAGCCTCGCGTCCCGGGGCACTGAAGCTTTCTTT. The chain couples TRBV6-5 to TRBJ1-1; D unclear. From germline, CDR1 is MNHEY and CDR2 SVGAGI. V shed 6 bases and J shed 4 bases, with 15 bases lying between them. This CDR3 contains 14 residues.